This T cell receptor beta chain was recorded in a study of response to subunit inactivated influenza vaccine. This clonotype has only a few counts. MiXCR, applied by TCRdb to the RT-PCR reads, yields one record per CDR3 protein. The sample records roughly 620,000 distinct CDR3 sequences, about 11% being singletons. The CDR3 sequence is 14 residues long. Germline assignment: CDR1 SEHNR and CDR2 FQNEAQ (reference sequence). V lost 7 bases and J lost 0, with 9 bases in between. In addition, the sample was reused for a study of T cells expressing NK-cell markers. As reported in that work: TCR beta cDNA was generated via 5'RACE template switching incorporating UMIs. Investigators obtained TCR beta repertoires from sorted CD3+CD56+NKG2C+, CD3+CD56+NKG2C- and CD3+CD56-NKG2C+ T cells. Of eight sequenced donors, seven were HCMV-seropositive and one HCMV-seronegative.

The chain is built from TRBV7-9 and TRBJ2-2; no definite D call. This sequence was found in a man in his fifties or sixties who received an inactivated influenza vaccine. The input for sequencing was PBMCs from blood, taken on the day of vaccination. CDR3 sequence: CASILYANTGELFF. The CDR3 DNA reads TGTGCCAGCATCCTCTACGCGAACACCGGGGAGCTGTTTTTT.